A selection of T cell receptor beta chains follows, all from one sample in a study of blood T cell repertoires in COVID-19. The protocol was immunoSEQ multiplex PCR, while the TCRdb copy is restricted to in-frame clones and leaves out a portion. The sample carries under 200,000 clones, 80% to 90% recorded once. Sequencing was carried out using PBMCs or T cells enriched from blood (not recorded which). The receptors derive from a young woman who had recovered from COVID-19. CDR3s include the opening cysteine and the closing phenylalanine or tryptophan. The D gene is left open where the match is weak. Only part of the rows carry a size: once, few, many, or a class if the clone is expanded.

>.|TRBJ2-4|TRBV9|once
TGTGCCAGCAGCCCCCGACTCGAACTAGCCAAAAACATTCAGTACTTC
CASSPRLELAKNIQYF
>TRBD1|TRBJ1-2|TRBV5-1|.
TGCGCCAGCAGTTGGACCGGACAGGCAAACTATGGCTACACCTTC
CASSWTGQANYGYTF
>TRBD1|TRBJ2-7|TRBV9|.
TGTGCCAGCAGCACGGGGACAGGGCCCTACGAGCAGTACTTC
CASSTGTGPYEQYF
>TRBD1|TRBJ1-1|TRBV9|.
TGTGCCAGCAGCGTAGGAGTGGGGGACAGCCACCCTACTGAAGCTTTCTTT
CASSVGVGDSHPTEAFF
>.|TRBJ1-2|TRBV24-1|.
TGTGCCACCAGTGAGGCTCAGGGGAACTATGGCTACACCTTC
CATSEAQGNYGYTF
>.|TRBJ1-2|TRBV6-5|.
TGTGCCAGCAGTTACGTAGGGAGAATAGGCTATGGCTACACCTTC
CASSYVGRIGYGYTF
>.|TRBJ2-3|TRBV28|.
TGTGCCAGCAGTACAGGAGGCACAGATACGCAGTATTTT
CASSTGGTDTQYF
>TRBD1|TRBJ1-4|TRBV2|.
TGTGCCAGCGGATCGACAGGGACCTCCGAAAAACTGTTTTTT
CASGSTGTSEKLFF
>.|TRBJ1-6|TRBV6-5|once
TGTGCCAGCAGTTTGCGGGATGGGGGGGCCTCTTCACCCCTCCACTTT
CASSLRDGGASSPLHF
>.|TRBJ1-1|TRBV6-5|.
TGTGCCAGCAGACCGACAGAGAACACTGAAGCTTTCTTT
CASRPTENTEAFF
>.|TRBJ2-5|TRBV27|.
TGTGCCAGCAGTTTAGTGACACCTTACATTCAAGAGACCCAGTACTTC
CASSLVTPYIQETQYF
>TRBD1|TRBJ1-5|TRBV12-5|few
TGTGCTAGTGGTTTGGAGGGGGCTCATCAGCCCCAGCATTTT
CASGLEGAHQPQHF
>TRBD1|TRBJ2-7|TRBV27|.
TGTGCCAGCAGTTTAACCACCGGGACAGGGGCCTACGAGCAGTACTTC
CASSLTTGTGAYEQYF
>TRBD1|TRBJ2-3|TRBV19|.
TGTGCCAGTAGTCCCGGGACAGGGTACGATACGCAGTATTTT
CASSPGTGYDTQYF
>TRBD1|TRBJ1-1|TRBV19|.
TGTGCCAGTAGTCTAACCTCAGGGGGCACTGAAGCTTTCTTT
CASSLTSGGTEAFF
>.|TRBJ1-6|TRBV4-2|.
TGTGCCAGCAGCCAAGAGAGCTTCGCGGTGGAGGGGAATTCACCCCTCCACTTT
CASSQESFAVEGNSPLHF
>TRBD1|TRBJ2-1|TRBV10-3|.
TGTGCCATCAGACGGACAGGAAAGGAGGTTAATGAGCAGTTCTTC
CAIRRTGKEVNEQFF
>.|TRBJ2-2|TRBV21-1|.
TGTGCCAGCAGACTACAGGGGTTTCAGACAGGGGTATATACCGGGGAGCTGTTTTTT
CASRLQGFQTGVYTGELFF
>.|TRBJ1-2|TRBV28|.
TGTGCCAGCAGTTCACATCATTATGGCTACACCTTC
CASSSHHYGYTF
>TRBD2|TRBJ2-1|TRBV9|.
TGTGCCAGCAGAAGGAGTTTAGGCGGGGGCTCCTACAATGAGCAGTTCTTC
CASRRSLGGGSYNEQFF
>.|TRBJ2-1|TRBV7-3|.
TGTGCCAGCAGCCCCACGTTCGGGGGTATAGAGGATGAGCAGTTCTTC
CASSPTFGGIEDEQFF
>TRBD1|TRBJ1-6|TRBV15|.
TGTGCCACCAGCAGGGACAGGGGTAATTCACCCCTCCACTTT
CATSRDRGNSPLHF
>.|TRBJ2-1|TRBV19|.
TGTGCCAGTAGTATAGCGTTGAATGAGCAGTTCTTC
CASSIALNEQFF
>.|TRBJ2-3|TRBV11-2|.
TGTGCCAGCAGCTTAGAACAGGGTGCAGATACGCAGTATTTT
CASSLEQGADTQYF
>TRBD1|TRBJ1-5|TRBV30|.
TGTGCCTGGAGTCCGGGGACAGGGGGTCAGCCCCAGCATTTT
CAWSPGTGGQPQHF
>.|TRBJ1-1|TRBV19|.
TGTGCCAGTAGTATTACCAGATTGGACACTGAAGCTTTCTTT
CASSITRLDTEAFF
>.|TRBJ2-7|TRBV29-1|.
TGCAGCGTTGACACGGACACTTCCTACGAGCAGTACTTC
CSVDTDTSYEQYF
>TRBD1|TRBJ1-3|TRBV18|.
TGTGCCAGCTCACCGCTACCGGGACAGGGGAGAAACACCATATATTTT
CASSPLPGQGRNTIYF
>TRBD1|TRBJ1-5|TRBV9|.
TGTGCCAGCAGCGTAGAGGGGGCAAGCAATCAGCCCCAGCATTTT
CASSVEGASNQPQHF
>TRBD1|TRBJ2-7|TRBV6-5|few
TGTGCCAGCATCCGCAATACAGGGGGGAACTACGAGCAGTACTTC
CASIRNTGGNYEQYF
>.|TRBJ1-3|TRBV3-1/TRBV3-2|few
TGTGCCAGCAGCCGCTACTTGAGCTCTGGAAACACCATATATTTT
CASSRYLSSGNTIYF
>TRBD1|TRBJ1-3|TRBV18|.
TGTGCCAGCTCACCCCCGGGGACAGTGCTCTCTGGAAACACCATATATTTT
CASSPPGTVLSGNTIYF
>.|TRBJ2-5|TRBV6-5|.
TGTGCCAGCAGTTACGGACAGGCCGGGGGAGAGACCCAGTACTTC
CASSYGQAGGETQYF
>TRBD1|TRBJ2-7|TRBV7-9|.
TGTGCCAGCAGCTTAATGGGACAGGGCTACGAGCAGTACTTC
CASSLMGQGYEQYF
>TRBD1|TRBJ1-1|TRBV2|once
TGTGCCAGCAGTCCAGTCGGGGACAGGTTGAACACTGAAGCTTTCTTT
CASSPVGDRLNTEAFF
>.|TRBJ2-5|TRBV2|.
TGTGCCAGCAGTGAAGTCAGCGTCCAGGGGACCCAGTACTTC
CASSEVSVQGTQYF
>TRBD1|TRBJ2-4|TRBV28|.
TGTGCCAGCAGTCAGACAGGGTTAGCCAAAAACATTCAGTACTTC
CASSQTGLAKNIQYF
>TRBD1|TRBJ2-7|TRBV25-1|.
TGTGCCAGCAGGGGACAGGGCCACGAGCAGTACTTC
CASRGQGHEQYF
>.|TRBJ2-5|TRBV18|.
TGTGCCAGCTCACCCGAGTTGGATTTCCGGGTCGGTCTTTACTTC
CASSPELDFRVGLYF
>.|TRBJ2-7|TRBV5-1|.
TGCGCCAGCAGCTTGGGGACAGCCTCCTACGAGCAGTACTTC
CASSLGTASYEQYF
>.|TRBJ1-2|TRBV19|.
TGTGCCAGTACCAATGGGAGGCCCTATGGCTACACCTTC
CASTNGRPYGYTF
>.|TRBJ2-2|TRBV6-4|.
TGTGCCAGCAGTGAGACGGGACAGAACACCGGGGAGCTGTTTTTT
CASSETGQNTGELFF
>TRBD2|TRBJ2-5|TRBV7-9|once
TGTGCCAGCAGCCTGAGCGGGGCCCAAGAGACCCAGTACTTC
CASSLSGAQETQYF
>TRBD2|TRBJ2-5|TRBV27|once
TGTGCCAGCACTCCCGTAGGAGCGGGGGGGCCCCAAGAGACCCAGTACTTC
CASTPVGAGGPQETQYF
>.|TRBJ1-3|TRBV28|.
TGTGCCAGCAGTTCTTTGCGGGGCAACTCTGGAAACACCATATATTTT
CASSSLRGNSGNTIYF
>.|TRBJ2-7|TRBV14|.
TGTGCCAGCAGCAGCTTCTACGAGCAGTACTTC
CASSSFYEQYF
>.|TRBJ2-1|TRBV12-3/TRBV12-4|.
TGTGCCAGCAAAGGGGTGGGCTACAATGAGCAGTTCTTC
CASKGVGYNEQFF
>.|TRBJ1-6|TRBV27|.
TGTGCCAGCAGTTTTTATGACAGCACCATAGATTCACCCCTCCACTTT
CASSFYDSTIDSPLHF
>.|TRBJ2-2|TRBV6-5|.
TGTGCCAGCAGTTACCGGACAGAGAACACCGGGGAGCTGTTTTTT
CASSYRTENTGELFF
>TRBD1|TRBJ2-7|TRBV7-2|.
TGTGCCAGCAGCTTAGGGACAGGGGTCTCCTACGAGCAGTACTTC
CASSLGTGVSYEQYF
>.|TRBJ2-7|TRBV5-6|few
TGTGCCAGCAGCTTCGCGAGCAGGGAACGGCACGAGCAGTACTTC
CASSFASRERHEQYF
>TRBD1|TRBJ2-3|TRBV24-1|.
TGTGCCACCAGTGAGAGGACAGGAGGCACAGATACGCAGTATTTT
CATSERTGGTDTQYF
>TRBD2|TRBJ2-1|TRBV6-6|.
TGTGCCAGCAAACTAGCGGGGGAGTACAATGAGCAGTTCTTC
CASKLAGEYNEQFF
>TRBD1|TRBJ2-5|TRBV29-1|.
TGCAGCGCAGAATTTTTGGGACAGGTATCCCAAGAGACCCAGTACTTC
CSAEFLGQVSQETQYF
>.|TRBJ2-5|TRBV19|.
TGTGCCAGTAGTGCGACTAGTACAGAGACCCAGTACTTC
CASSATSTETQYF